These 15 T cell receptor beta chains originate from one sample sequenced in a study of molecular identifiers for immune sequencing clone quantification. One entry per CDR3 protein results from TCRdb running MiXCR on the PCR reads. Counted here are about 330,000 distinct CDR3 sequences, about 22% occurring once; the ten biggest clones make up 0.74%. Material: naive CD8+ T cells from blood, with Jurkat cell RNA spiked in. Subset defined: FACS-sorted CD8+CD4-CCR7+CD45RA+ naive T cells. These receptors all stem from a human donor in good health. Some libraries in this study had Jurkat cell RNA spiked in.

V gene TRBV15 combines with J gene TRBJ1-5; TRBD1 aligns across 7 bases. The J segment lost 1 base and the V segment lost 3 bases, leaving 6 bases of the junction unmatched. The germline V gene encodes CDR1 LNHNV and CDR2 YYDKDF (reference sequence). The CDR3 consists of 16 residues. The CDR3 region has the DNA TGTGCCACCAGCAGGCGTAGGGGGCAAAGCAATCAGCCCCAGCATTTT. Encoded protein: CATSRRRGQSNQPQHF.

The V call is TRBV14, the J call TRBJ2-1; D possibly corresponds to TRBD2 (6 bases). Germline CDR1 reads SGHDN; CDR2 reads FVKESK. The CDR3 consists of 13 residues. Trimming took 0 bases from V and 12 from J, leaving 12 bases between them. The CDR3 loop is CASSQDLSGVQFF. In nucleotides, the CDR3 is TGTGCCAGCAGCCAAGATTTGTCGGGGGTGCAGTTCTTC.

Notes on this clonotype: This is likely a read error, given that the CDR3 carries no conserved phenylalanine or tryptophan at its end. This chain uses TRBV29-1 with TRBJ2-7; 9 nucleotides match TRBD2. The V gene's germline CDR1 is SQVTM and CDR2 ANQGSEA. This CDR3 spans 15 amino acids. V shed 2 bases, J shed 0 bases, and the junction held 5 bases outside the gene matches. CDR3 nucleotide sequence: TGCAGCGTTGAAAAGTTGCGGGAGGGCTCCTACGAGCAGTACTCC. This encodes CSVEKLREGSYEQYS.

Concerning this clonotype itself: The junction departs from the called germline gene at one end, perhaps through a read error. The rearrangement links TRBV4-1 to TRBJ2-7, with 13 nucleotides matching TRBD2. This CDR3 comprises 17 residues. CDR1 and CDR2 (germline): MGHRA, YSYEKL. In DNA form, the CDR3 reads TGCGCCAGCAGCCAAGGGACTAGCGGGAGAGGTGGGTACGAGCAGTGCTTC. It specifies CASSQGTSGRGGYEQCF.

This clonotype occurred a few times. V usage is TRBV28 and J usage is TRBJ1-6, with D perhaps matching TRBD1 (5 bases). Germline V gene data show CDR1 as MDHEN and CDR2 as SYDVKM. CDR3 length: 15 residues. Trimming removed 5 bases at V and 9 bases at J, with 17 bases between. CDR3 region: CASSPQTGYASPLHF. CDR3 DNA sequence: TGTGCCAGCAGTCCCCAAACAGGCTATGCTTCACCCCTCCACTTT.

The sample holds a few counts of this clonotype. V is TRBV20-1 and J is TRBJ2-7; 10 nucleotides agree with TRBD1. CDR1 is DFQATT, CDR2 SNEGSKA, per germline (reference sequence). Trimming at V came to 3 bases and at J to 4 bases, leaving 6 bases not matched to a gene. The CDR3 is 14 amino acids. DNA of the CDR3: TGCAGTGCTAGCGACCGGGACAGGGGTTACGAGCAGTACTTC. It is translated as CSASDRDRGYEQYF.

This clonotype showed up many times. The CDR3 region has the DNA TGTGCCAGCAGTTCTCGATCGGACTCTAGCTACCAAGAGACCCAGTACTTC. Its protein product is CASSSRSDSSYQETQYF. The rearrangement links TRBV12-3 or TRBV12-4 to TRBJ2-5; a possible D gene is TRBD2 (5 bases). There are 17 residues in the CDR3. Trimming stripped 4 bases from V and 0 bases from J, with 18 bases between.

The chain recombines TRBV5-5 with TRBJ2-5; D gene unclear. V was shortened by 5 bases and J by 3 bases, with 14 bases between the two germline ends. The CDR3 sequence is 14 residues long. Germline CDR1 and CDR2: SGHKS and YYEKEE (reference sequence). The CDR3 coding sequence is TGTGCCAGCAGTCGGGCGTGGGGTAAAGAGACCCAGTACTTC. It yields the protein CASSRAWGKETQYF.

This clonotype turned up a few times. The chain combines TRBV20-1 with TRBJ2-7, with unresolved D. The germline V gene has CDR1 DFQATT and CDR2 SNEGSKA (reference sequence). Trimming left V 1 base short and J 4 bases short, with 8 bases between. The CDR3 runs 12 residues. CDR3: CSARAEVYEQYF. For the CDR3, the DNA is TGCAGTGCTAGAGCAGAAGTTTACGAGCAGTACTTC.

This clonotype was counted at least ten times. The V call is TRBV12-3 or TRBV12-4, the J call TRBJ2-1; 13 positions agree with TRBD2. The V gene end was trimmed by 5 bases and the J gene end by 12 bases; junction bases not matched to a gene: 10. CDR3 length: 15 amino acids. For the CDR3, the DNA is TGTGCCAGCAGTCCACTAGCGGGGGGGCCGGCCGGGCAGTTCTTC. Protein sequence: CASSPLAGGPAGQFF.

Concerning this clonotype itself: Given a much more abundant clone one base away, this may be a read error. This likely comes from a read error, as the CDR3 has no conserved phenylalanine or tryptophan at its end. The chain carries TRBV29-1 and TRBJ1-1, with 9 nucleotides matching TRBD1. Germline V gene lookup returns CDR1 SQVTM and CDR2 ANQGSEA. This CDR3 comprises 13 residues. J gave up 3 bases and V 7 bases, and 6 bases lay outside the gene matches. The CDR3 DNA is TGCAGCGCCTCCGGGACAGGGTACACTGAAGCTTTCTAT. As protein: CSASGTGYTEAFY.

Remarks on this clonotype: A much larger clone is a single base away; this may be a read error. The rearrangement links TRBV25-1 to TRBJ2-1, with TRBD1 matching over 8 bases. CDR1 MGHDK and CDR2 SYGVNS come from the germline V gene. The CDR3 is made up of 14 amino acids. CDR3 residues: CASSGTGFYNEQIF. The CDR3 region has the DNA TGTGCCAGCAGTGGGACAGGGTTTTACAATGAGCAGATCTTC. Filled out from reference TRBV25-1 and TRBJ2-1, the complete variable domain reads EADIYQTPRYLVIGTGKKITLECSQTMGHDKMYWYQQDPGMELHLIHYSYGVNSTEKGDLSSESTVSRIRTEHFPLTLESARPSHTSQYLCASSGTGFYNEQIFGPGTRLTVL.

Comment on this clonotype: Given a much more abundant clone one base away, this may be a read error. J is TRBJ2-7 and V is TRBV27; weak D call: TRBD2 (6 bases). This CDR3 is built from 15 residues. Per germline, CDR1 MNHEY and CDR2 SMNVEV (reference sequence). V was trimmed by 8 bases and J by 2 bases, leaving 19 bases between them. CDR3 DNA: TGTGCCAGCGAACTTTCGGATGGAGGGACCTACGAGCAGTACTTC. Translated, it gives CASELSDGGTYEQYF.

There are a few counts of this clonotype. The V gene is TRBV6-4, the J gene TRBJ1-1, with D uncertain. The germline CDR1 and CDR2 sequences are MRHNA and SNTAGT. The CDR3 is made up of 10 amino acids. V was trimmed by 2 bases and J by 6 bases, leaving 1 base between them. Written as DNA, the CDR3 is TGTGCCAGCAGTGACCCTGAAGCTTTCTTT. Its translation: CASSDPEAFF.

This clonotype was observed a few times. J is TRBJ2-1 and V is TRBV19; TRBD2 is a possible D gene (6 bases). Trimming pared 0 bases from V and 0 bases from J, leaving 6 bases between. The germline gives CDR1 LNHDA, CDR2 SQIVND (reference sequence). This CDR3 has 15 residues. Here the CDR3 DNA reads TGTGCCAGTAGTATAGACGGGGGCTCCTACAATGAGCAGTTCTTC. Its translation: CASSIDGGSYNEQFF.